Many counts were recorded for the clone carrying this TCR beta chain. The antigen is undetermined. Germline V CDR1 and CDR2: LGHNA, YSLEER. V was clipped by 3 bases and J by 2 bases, with 10 bases between them. The CDR3 has 15 amino acids. The sample is drawn from a study of T cells after yellow fever vaccination. Making TCR cDNA involved 5'RACE template switching, which added UMIs and a universal primer site. TCRdb processed the 5' RACE reads anew with MiXCR; each CDR3 protein has one entry. Among about 180,000 distinct CDR3 sequences listed, roughly 6.4% were seen once. Study results and caveats: In FACS-sorted repertoires, abundant clonotypes from the bulk population could appear as contaminants. It was the secondary response that reached its peak faster, day 5 versus 15, but it was weaker.

The chain combines TRBV4-3 with TRBJ2-2; D gene unclear. This sample comprised CD4+ T cells sorted from PBMCs, obtained on the day of the first yellow fever vaccination. The source is a young man who received the YFV17D yellow fever vaccine. The CDR3 bases are TGCGCCAGCAGCCATTATGGACGTAACACCGGGGAGCTGTTTTTT. Translation gives CASSHYGRNTGELFF.